The rows below give T cell receptor beta chains drawn from one sample of a study of beta chain features in type 1 diabetes. Sequencing used immunoSEQ multiplex PCR; TCRdb keeps in-frame clones, though not all of them. This table has under 300,000 clones, 25% to 35% appearing once. Sequenced sample: central memory CD4+ T cells from blood. These receptors were taken from a man aged 25 to 40 in good health. Both conserved end residues are part of each CDR3. Each record gives: CDR3 length, J gene, D gene, V gene, clone size, CDR3 protein, CDR3 DNA. The D gene is left open where the match is weak. Rows may omit the clone size; those that give it use once, few, many or a size class.

14 | TRBJ2-4 | . | TRBV7-2 | few | CASSSGTEGNIQYF | TGTGCCAGCAGCTCCGGGACGGAAGGAAACATTCAGTACTTC
15 | TRBJ1-5 | . | TRBV7-9 | . | CASSLGRGLNQPQHF | TGTGCCAGCAGCTTAGGCAGGGGTCTCAATCAGCCCCAGCATTTT
16 | TRBJ2-2 | TRBD2 | TRBV5-1 | . | CASRSGLAGRGGELFF | TGCGCCAGCAGAAGCGGTCTAGCGGGGCGAGGCGGGGAGCTGTTTTTT
13 | TRBJ1-6 | TRBD1 | TRBV2 | . | CASYRGASSPLHF | TGTGCCAGCTACAGGGGGGCATCTTCACCCCTCCACTTT
15 | TRBJ2-1 | TRBD1 | TRBV30 | many | CAWSRDRVRRNEQFF | TGTGCCTGGAGTAGGGACAGGGTGAGGAGGAATGAGCAGTTCTTC
17 | TRBJ2-7 | . | TRBV7-9 | few | CASSPPAHTGPSYEQYF | TGTGCCAGCAGCCCGCCGGCCCATACAGGGCCCTCCTACGAGCAGTACTTC
14 | TRBJ1-5 | . | TRBV5-6 | . | CASSLRGNNQPQHF | TGTGCCAGCAGCTTGAGAGGGAACAATCAGCCCCAGCATTTT
11 | TRBJ1-3 | . | TRBV10-3 | few | CAIDLGNTIYF | TGTGCCATCGATCTTGGGAACACCATATATTTT
14 | TRBJ2-3 | . | TRBV7-2 | few | CASSFGGHTDTQYF | TGTGCCAGCAGCTTCGGGGGGCACACAGATACGCAGTATTTT
18 | TRBJ1-6 | . | TRBV7-4 | . | CASSVLDRSSSYNSPLHF | TGTGCCAGCAGCGTCTTAGACAGGAGCAGCTCCTATAATTCACCCCTCCACTTT
14 | TRBJ1-5 | . | TRBV30 | once | CAWSVATGNQPQHF | TGTGCCTGGAGTGTAGCGACGGGCAATCAGCCCCAGCATTTT
16 | TRBJ2-4 | TRBD2 | TRBV5-1 | . | CASSRTSGGVGNIQYF | TGCGCCAGCAGCAGGACTAGCGGGGGCGTTGGGAACATTCAGTACTTC
14 | TRBJ2-3 | . | TRBV6-5 | few | CASSLALGGDTQYF | TGTGCCAGCAGTTTGGCCCTGGGGGGCGATACGCAGTATTTT
14 | TRBJ2-7 | . | TRBV28 | few | CASSPPRGAYEQYF | TGTGCCAGCAGTCCCCCGAGAGGGGCCTACGAGCAGTACTTC
14 | TRBJ2-5 | . | TRBV5-1 | . | CASSPRSQGETQYF | TGCGCCAGCAGCCCCAGGAGTCAGGGGGAGACCCAGTACTTC
15 | TRBJ2-4 | . | TRBV2 | . | CASREPKGAKNIQYF | TGTGCCAGCAGAGAACCGAAGGGTGCCAAAAACATTCAGTACTTC
16 | TRBJ2-7 | TRBD2 | TRBV11-2 | . | CASSPVSGRSSYEQYF | TGTGCCAGCAGCCCAGTTAGCGGGAGGAGCTCCTACGAGCAGTACTTC
16 | TRBJ2-3 | TRBD1 | TRBV11-2 | few | CASSSLQQGVKDTQYF | TGTGCCAGCAGCTCTCTACAACAGGGGGTAAAAGATACGCAGTATTTT
13 | TRBJ2-7 | . | TRBV29-1 | few | CSALTDFSYEQYF | TGCAGCGCCCTGACAGATTTCTCCTACGAGCAGTACTTC
13 | TRBJ2-1 | . | TRBV7-2 | once | CASSLDSPNEQFF | TGTGCCAGCAGCTTAGACTCACCCAATGAGCAGTTCTTC
13 | TRBJ2-7 | TRBD1 | TRBV18 | few | CASSRDRVWEQYF | TGTGCCAGCTCACGGGACAGGGTTTGGGAGCAGTACTTC
13 | TRBJ2-1 | . | TRBV5-1 | few | CASSLSDYNEQFF | TGCGCCAGCAGCTTGTCAGACTACAATGAGCAGTTCTTC
15 | TRBJ2-7 | TRBD2 | TRBV6-1 | . | CASSAGGAADYEQYF | TGTGCCAGCAGTGCGGGAGGAGCGGCCGACTACGAGCAGTACTTC
15 | TRBJ2-3 | . | TRBV2 | . | CASSDGESDTDTQYF | TGTGCCAGCAGTGATGGGGAGTCGGATACAGATACGCAGTATTTT
16 | TRBJ2-6 | . | TRBV5-1 | once | CASSLRPSSGANVLTF | TGCGCCAGCAGCTTGCGTCCGTCCTCTGGGGCCAACGTCCTGACTTTC
17 | TRBJ2-5 | TRBD2 | TRBV9 | . | CASSPREGRAGIETQYF | TGTGCCAGCAGCCCCCGGGAAGGAAGAGCGGGGATAGAGACCCAGTACTTC
12 | TRBJ1-4 | . | TRBV7-9 | . | CASRNSNEKLFF | TGTGCCAGCAGAAATAGTAATGAAAAACTGTTTTTT
16 | TRBJ2-3 | . | TRBV7-2 | many | CASSLEGRGRTDTQYF | TGTGCCAGCAGCTTAGAGGGGAGAGGCAGGACGGATACGCAGTATTTT
13 | TRBJ1-6 | TRBD1 | TRBV2 | few | CASKGQGQSPLHF | TGTGCCAGCAAGGGACAGGGACAGTCACCCCTCCACTTT
15 | TRBJ2-7 | TRBD1 | TRBV27 | few | CASSRTGQGKYEQYF | TGTGCCAGCAGCCGAACGGGACAGGGGAAATACGAGCAGTACTTC